Listed here is a single T cell receptor (beta chain). The sample originates from a study of T cell changes during pregnancy in multiple sclerosis. Assay used: immunoSEQ multiplex PCR; TCRdb lists only in-frame clones, some missing. This sample has 35,000 to 45,000 clones; 92% occur once, and the top ten carry roughly 13%. This material consisted of CD8+ T cells from peripheral blood mononuclear cells, taken in the first trimester of pregnancy. This receptor was obtained from a female donor with multiple sclerosis, enrolled in a pregnancy study.

The CDR3 DNA reads TGTGCCAGCAGCTGGGGACAGGGGAACACTGAAGCTTTCTTT. This translates into CASSWGQGNTEAFF. This rearrangement joins TRBV5-4 to TRBJ1-1; 9 bases match TRBD1. Germline values: CDR1 SGHNT, CDR2 YYREEE (reference sequence). The length of the CDR3 is 14 residues. V dropped 3 bases and J dropped 1; count of bases not matched to a gene: 1.